The source of this T cell receptor beta chain is a study of identical twins. MiXCR, applied by TCRdb to the 5' RACE reads, yields one record per CDR3 protein. The data hold 450,000 to 600,000 distinct CDR3 sequences, with 20% to 25% observed a single time. These records were also assigned to another study, of yellow fever vaccine responses in identical twins.

The sample was CD4+ T cells sorted from blood. The clonotype was recovered from a woman aged 18-29 years in good health.

The CDR3 coding sequence is TGTGCCAGCAGCAGTGGGGGAACAGTAAAAGCCTATGGCTACACCTTC. This codes for CASSSGGTVKAYGYTF. The chain has TRBV7-9 and TRBJ1-2; perhaps TRBD1 as D (5 bases). The CDR3 has 16 amino acids. Trimming pared 5 bases from V and 4 bases from J, leaving 20 bases between. CDR1 and CDR2 (germline): SEHNR, FQNEAQ (reference sequence).